This T cell receptor beta chain was captured by sequencing in a study of cytomegalovirus exposure and HLA in healthy donors. The wider study: In terms of ancestry, the Caucasian-associated cluster contained about 80% of the approximately 380 genotyped donors. Broader study findings: Previous analysis showed most TCR beta V segments were productive about 90% or about 30% of the time.

This clone was picked up one time. What it binds is not known. PCR was performed using 60 Vbeta and 13 Jbeta primers. Assay: immunoSEQ multiplex PCR; the TCRdb copy retains only in-frame clones and omits some. The sample contains 90,000 to 150,000 clones, around three quarters of which appear only once. Germline CDR1 and CDR2: MNHNS and SASEGT. The CDR3 runs to 13 residues. Trimming took off 6 bases at V and 1 base at J, with 9 bases between the two ends. Sequencing was performed on PBMCs. The chain couples TRBV6-1 to TRBJ2-5, with unresolved D. This receptor was taken from a man aged 35-49 years in good health and CMV-seropositive. DNA for the CDR3: TGTGCCAGCAGCCTGACATTCCAAGAGACCCAGTACTTC. Its translation: CASSLTFQETQYF.